This record looks at one T cell receptor beta chain sequence and its context. Its antigen is not identified. Each clinical donor contributed on average around 97,000 T cells from unsorted cryopreserved PBMC. This sample was included in a study of T cells in tuberculosis. With V trimmed by 2 bases and J by 4 bases, 4 bases remained unmatched. The CDR3 is made up of 15 amino acids. Germline V CDR1 and CDR2: MNHNS, SASEGT. Profiled with immunoSEQ multiplex PCR; TCRdb holds only in-frame clones, not every one. The sample has about 35,000 clones, more than 85% seen once. Findings and limits, study-wide: Samples were chosen by availability of cryopreserved specimens. Classification accuracy was about 85% (AUROC 0.7 to 0.9) with the GMM-specific repertoire.

This clonotype was sampled from a donor between 10 and 35 years old with latent tuberculosis or without tuberculosis infection. The sample comprised PBMCs. The rearrangement joins TRBV6-1 to TRBJ2-2, with 7 bases fitting TRBD2. The CDR3 nucleotides read TGTGCCAGCAGTGAATTGGGGGGGAGCACCGGGGAGCTGTTTTTT. Amino acids: CASSELGGSTGELFF.